The 5 T cell receptor beta chains below all came from one sample that was sequenced in a study of T cells in Graves' hyperthyroidism and ophthalmopathy. There were TCR beta CDR3 regions amplified from RNA transcripts. First-round RT-PCR with HTBI primers amplified the TCR CDR3 region. TCRdb recomputed calls from the multiplex PCR reads with MiXCR, one row per CDR3 protein. The table lists under 550,000 distinct CDR3 sequences, roughly 21% of them singletons. Sequenced input: blood. The receptors here all came from a middle-aged man with Graves' ophthalmopathy.

This clonotype was detected ten times or more. CDR3 nucleotides: TGTGCCAGCCGCGGAGGGAGAACCGGGGAGCTGTTTTTT. Translated: CASRGGRTGELFF. The genes are TRBV12-3 or TRBV12-4 and TRBJ2-2, with a weak D call TRBD2 (6 bases). The CDR3 has 13 amino acids. The germline V and J ends were trimmed by 8 bases and 5 bases, with 12 bases remaining between them.

Many counts were recorded for this clonotype. This chain uses TRBV12-3 or TRBV12-4 with TRBJ1-5; D is unresolved. This CDR3 spans 16 amino acids. Trimming took off 4 bases at V and 2 bases at J, with 15 bases between the two ends. As DNA, the CDR3 is TGTGCCAGCAGTTCCGTCCACGCGAGAGGCAATCAGCCCCAGCATTTT. It translates to CASSSVHARGNQPQHF.

The CDR3 sequence is CASSLERISGNTIYF. The CDR3 bases are TGTGCCAGCAGCTTAGAGAGGATCTCTGGAAACACCATATATTTT. This chain uses TRBV11-2 with TRBJ1-3, with no clear D. The length of the CDR3 is 15 residues. Trimming cost V 0 bases and J 0 bases, with 6 bases left between them. Per germline, CDR1 SGHAT and CDR2 FQNNGV.

In this sample, this clonotype turned up a few times. The rearrangement links TRBV29-1 to TRBJ1-1; D is ambiguous. CDR1 is SQVTM, CDR2 ANQGSEA, per germline. This CDR3 contains 12 residues. The V end was cut by 5 bases, the J end by 8 bases, with 15 bases between. This chain's CDR3 is CSVTMARREAFF. DNA of the CDR3: TGCAGCGTTACGATGGCCCGTAGAGAAGCTTTCTTT.

J is TRBJ1-2 and V is TRBV27, with no clear D. Germline loops: CDR1 MNHEY, CDR2 SMNVEV (reference sequence). This CDR3 region has 16 residues. The V end was cut by 3 bases, the J end by 4 bases, with 18 bases between. The CDR3 reads CASSLSWGNLRYGYTF. The DNA for the CDR3 is TGTGCCAGCAGTTTGTCGTGGGGTAACCTCCGCTATGGCTACACCTTC.